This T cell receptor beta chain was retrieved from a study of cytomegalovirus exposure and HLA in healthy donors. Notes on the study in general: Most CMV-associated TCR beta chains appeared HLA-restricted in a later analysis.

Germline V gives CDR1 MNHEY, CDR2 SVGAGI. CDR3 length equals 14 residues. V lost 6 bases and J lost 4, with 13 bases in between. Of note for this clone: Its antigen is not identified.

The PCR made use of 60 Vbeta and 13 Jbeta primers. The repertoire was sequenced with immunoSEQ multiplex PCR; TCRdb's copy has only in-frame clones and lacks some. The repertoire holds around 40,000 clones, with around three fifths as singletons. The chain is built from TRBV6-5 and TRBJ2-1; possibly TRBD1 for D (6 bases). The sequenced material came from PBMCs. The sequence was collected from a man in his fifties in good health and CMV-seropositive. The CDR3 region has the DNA TGTGCCAGCAGCCCGAGAGACAGGTACAATGAGCAGTTCTTC. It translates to CASSPRDRYNEQFF.